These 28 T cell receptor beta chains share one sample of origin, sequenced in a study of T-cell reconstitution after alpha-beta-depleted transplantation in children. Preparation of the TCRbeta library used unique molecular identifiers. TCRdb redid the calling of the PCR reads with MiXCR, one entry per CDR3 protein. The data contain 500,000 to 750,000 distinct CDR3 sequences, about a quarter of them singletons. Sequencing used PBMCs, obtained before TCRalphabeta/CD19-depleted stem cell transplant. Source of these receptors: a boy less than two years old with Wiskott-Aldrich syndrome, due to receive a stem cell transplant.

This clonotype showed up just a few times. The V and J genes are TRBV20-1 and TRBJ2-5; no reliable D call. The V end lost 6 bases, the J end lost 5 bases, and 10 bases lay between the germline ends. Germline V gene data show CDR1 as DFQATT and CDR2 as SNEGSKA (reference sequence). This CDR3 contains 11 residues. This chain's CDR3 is CSASFGETQYF. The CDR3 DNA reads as TGCAGTGCCTCCTTCGGGGAGACCCAGTACTTC.

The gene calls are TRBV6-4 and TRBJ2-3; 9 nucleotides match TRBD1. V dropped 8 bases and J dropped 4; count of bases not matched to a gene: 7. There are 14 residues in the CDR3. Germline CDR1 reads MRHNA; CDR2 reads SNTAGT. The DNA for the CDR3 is TGTGCCAGCGAACCGGGACAGGGTGCAGATACGCAGTATTTT. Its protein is CASEPGQGADTQYF.

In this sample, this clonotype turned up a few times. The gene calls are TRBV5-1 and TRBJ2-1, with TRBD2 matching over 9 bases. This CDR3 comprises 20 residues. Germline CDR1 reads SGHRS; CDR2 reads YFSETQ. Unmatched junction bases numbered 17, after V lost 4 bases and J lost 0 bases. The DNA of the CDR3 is TGCGCCAGCAGCCTGACTTCGGCGGGAGGGCGCCAAAGCTCCTACAATGAGCAGTTCTTC. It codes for CASSLTSAGGRQSSYNEQFF.

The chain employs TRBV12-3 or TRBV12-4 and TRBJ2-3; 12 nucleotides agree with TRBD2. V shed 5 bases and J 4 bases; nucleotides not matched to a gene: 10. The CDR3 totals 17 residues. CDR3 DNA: TGTGCCAGCAGTCCTCAGAGGACTAGCGGGATGCCAGATACGCAGTATTTT. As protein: CASSPQRTSGMPDTQYF.

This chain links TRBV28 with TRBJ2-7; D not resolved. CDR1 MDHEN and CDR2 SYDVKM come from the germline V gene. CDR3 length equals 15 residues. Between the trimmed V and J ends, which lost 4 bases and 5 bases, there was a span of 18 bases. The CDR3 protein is CASSYLSRRPHEQYF. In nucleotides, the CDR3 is TGTGCCAGCAGTTACCTTAGCCGGAGACCGCACGAGCAGTACTTC.

The CDR3 DNA is TGTGCCAGCAGCCGAAGCCGAGGTGGATCCCAAGAGACCCAGTACTTC. Residues: CASSRSRGGSQETQYF. V gene TRBV3-1 combines with J gene TRBJ2-5; D remains ambiguous. The CDR3 spans 16 residues. CDR1 and CDR2 (germline): LGHDT, YNNKEL (reference sequence). Trimming shortened V by 4 bases and J by 1 base, and 16 bases separated the two germline ends.

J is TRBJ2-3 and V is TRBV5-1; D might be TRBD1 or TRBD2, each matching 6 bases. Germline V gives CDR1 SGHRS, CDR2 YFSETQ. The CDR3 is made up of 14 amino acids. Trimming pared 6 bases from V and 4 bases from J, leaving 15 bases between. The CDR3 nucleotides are TGCGCCAGCAAGCCCGGGGGCTACGCAGATACGCAGTATTTT. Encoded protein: CASKPGGYADTQYF.

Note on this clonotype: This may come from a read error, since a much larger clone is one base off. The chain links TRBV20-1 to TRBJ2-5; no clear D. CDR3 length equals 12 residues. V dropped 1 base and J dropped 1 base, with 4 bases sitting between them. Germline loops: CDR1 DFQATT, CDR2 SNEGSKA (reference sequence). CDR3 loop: CSARASQETQYF. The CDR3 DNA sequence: TGCAGTGCTAGAGCCAGCCAAGAGACCCAGTACTTC.

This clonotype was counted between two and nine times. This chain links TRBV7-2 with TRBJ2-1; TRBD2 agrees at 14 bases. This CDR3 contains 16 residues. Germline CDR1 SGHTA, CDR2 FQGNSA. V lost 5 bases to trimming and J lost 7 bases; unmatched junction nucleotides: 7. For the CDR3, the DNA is TGTGCCAGCAGCATTACCGGGACTAGCGGGAGAAATGAGCAGTTCTTC. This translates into CASSITGTSGRNEQFF.

Here the CDR3 DNA reads TGTGCCAGCAGCTTGACCGGGGGGGAGTTCTTC. The encoded protein is CASSLTGGEFF. This chain connects TRBV7-9 to TRBJ2-1; 8 bases are a match to TRBD2. The CDR3 is made up of 11 amino acids. Germline V gives CDR1 SEHNR, CDR2 FQNEAQ (reference sequence). J was trimmed by 14 bases and V by 3 bases; bases with no gene match: 3.

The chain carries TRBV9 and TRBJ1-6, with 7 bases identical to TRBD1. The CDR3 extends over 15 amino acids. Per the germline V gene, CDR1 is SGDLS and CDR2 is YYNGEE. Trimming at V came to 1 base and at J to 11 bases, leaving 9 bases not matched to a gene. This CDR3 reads CASSVIGTVRAPLHF. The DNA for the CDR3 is TGTGCCAGCAGCGTAATCGGGACAGTGCGGGCACCCCTCCACTTT.

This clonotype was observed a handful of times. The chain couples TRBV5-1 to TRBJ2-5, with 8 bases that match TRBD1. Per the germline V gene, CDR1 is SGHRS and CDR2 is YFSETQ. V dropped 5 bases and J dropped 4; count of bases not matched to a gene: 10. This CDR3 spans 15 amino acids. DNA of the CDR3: TGCGCCAGCAGGCGGATTAGGACAGGGAGAGAGACCCAGTACTTC. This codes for CASRRIRTGRETQYF.

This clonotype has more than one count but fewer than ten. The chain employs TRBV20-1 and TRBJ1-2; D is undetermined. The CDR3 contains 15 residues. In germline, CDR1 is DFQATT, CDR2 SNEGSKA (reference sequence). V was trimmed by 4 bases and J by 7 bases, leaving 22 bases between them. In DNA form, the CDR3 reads TGCAGTGCTACGAAAAATGCACCCGTACCTTCTGGCTACACCTTC. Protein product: CSATKNAPVPSGYTF.

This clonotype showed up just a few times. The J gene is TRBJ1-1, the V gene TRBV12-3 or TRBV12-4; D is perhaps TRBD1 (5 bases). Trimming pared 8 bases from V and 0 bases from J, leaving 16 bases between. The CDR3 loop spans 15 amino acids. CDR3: CASAYWDRMNTEAFF. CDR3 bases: TGTGCCAGCGCATATTGGGACCGAATGAACACTGAAGCTTTCTTT.

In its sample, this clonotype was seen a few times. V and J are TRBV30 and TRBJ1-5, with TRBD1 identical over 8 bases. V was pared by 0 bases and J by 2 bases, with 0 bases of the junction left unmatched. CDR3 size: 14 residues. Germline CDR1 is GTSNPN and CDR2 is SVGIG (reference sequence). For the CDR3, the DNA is TGTGCCTGGAGTGTGGGACAGGGCAATCAGCCCCAGCATTTT. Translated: CAWSVGQGNQPQHF.

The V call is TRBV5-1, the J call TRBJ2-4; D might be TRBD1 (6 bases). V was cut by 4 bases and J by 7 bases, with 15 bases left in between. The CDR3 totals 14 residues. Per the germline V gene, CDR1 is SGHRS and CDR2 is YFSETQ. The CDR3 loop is CASSQQGRGNIQYF. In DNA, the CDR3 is TGCGCCAGCAGCCAACAGGGTCGCGGTAACATTCAGTACTTC.

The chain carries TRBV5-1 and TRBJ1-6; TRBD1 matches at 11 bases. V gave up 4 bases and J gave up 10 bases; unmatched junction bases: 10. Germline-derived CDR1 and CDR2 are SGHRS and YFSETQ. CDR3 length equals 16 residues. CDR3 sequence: CASSAPDRGPQSPLHF. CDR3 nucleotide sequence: TGCGCCAGCAGCGCCCCGGACAGGGGGCCCCAATCACCCCTCCACTTT.

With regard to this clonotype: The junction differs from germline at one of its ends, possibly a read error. The CDR3 bases are TGCGCCAGCAGCGTGCAGGAGGACAATCAGCAGTTCTTC. This translates into CASSVQEDNQQFF. The chain employs TRBV5-1 and TRBJ2-1; D might be TRBD1 or TRBD2, each matching 5 bases. Germline V gene data show CDR1 as SGHRS and CDR2 as YFSETQ. The CDR3 is 13 residues long.

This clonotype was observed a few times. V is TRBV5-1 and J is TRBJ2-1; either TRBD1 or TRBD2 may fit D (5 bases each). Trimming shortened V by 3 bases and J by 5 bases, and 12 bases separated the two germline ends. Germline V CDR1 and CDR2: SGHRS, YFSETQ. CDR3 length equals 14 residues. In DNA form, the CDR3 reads TGCGCCAGCAGCTACGGGACGCTGAACAATGAGCAGTTCTTC. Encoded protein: CASSYGTLNNEQFF.

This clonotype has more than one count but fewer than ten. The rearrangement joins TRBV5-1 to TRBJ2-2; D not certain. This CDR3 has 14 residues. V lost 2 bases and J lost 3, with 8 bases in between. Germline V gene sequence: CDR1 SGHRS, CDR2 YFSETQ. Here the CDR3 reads CASSLEPYTGELFF. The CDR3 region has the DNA TGCGCCAGCAGCTTAGAGCCCTACACCGGGGAGCTGTTTTTT.

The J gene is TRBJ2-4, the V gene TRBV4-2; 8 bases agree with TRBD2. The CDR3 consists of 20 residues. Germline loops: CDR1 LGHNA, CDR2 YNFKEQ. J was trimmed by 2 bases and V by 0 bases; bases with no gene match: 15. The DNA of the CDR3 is TGTGCCAGCAGCCAAGATGAGGGACTAGACGGGTGGTTAACCAAAAACATTCAGTACTTC. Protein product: CASSQDEGLDGWLTKNIQYF.

The CDR3 DNA reads TGTGCCTGGCCCCGGGAGGGGGTGGCCAAAAACATTCAGTACTTC. Translated, it gives CAWPREGVAKNIQYF. The V call is TRBV30, the J call TRBJ2-4; TRBD2 matches at 8 bases. Germline lookup yields CDR1 GTSNPN and CDR2 SVGIG (reference sequence). The CDR3 consists of 15 residues. With 5 bases clipped from V and 1 base from J, the junction kept 7 bases outside the gene matches. Combining the CDR3 with reference TRBV30 and TRBJ2-4 gives the whole variable domain SQTIHQWPATLVQPVGSPLSLECTVEGTSNPNLYWYRQAAGRGLQLLFYSVGIGQISSEVPQNLSASRPQDRQFILSSKKLLLSDSGFYLCAWPREGVAKNIQYFGAGTRLSVL.

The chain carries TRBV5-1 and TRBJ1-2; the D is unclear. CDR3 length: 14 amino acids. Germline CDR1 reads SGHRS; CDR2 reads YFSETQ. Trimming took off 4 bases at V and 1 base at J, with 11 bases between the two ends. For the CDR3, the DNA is TGCGCCAGCAGCGTTTCGACGGTTAACTATGGCTACACCTTC. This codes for CASSVSTVNYGYTF. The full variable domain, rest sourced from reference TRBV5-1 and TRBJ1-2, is KAGVTQTPRYLIKTRGQQVTLSCSPISGHRSVSWYQQTPGQGLQFLFEYFSETQRNKGNFPGRFSGRQFSNSRSEMNVSTLELGDSALYLCASSVSTVNYGYTFGSGTRLTVV.

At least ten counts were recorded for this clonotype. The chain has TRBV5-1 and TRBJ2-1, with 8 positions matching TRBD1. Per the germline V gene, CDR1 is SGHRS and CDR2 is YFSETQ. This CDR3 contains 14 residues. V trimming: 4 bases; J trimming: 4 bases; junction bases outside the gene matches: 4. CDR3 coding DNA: TGCGCCAGCAGCCTCGGACAGGGATACAATGAGCAGTTCTTC. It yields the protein CASSLGQGYNEQFF.

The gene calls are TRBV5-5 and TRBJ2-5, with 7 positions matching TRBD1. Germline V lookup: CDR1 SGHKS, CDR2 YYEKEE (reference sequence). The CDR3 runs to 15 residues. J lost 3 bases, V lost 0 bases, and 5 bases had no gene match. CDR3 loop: CASSLGPDREETQYF. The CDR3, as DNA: TGTGCCAGCAGCTTGGGGCCTGACAGGGAAGAGACCCAGTACTTC.

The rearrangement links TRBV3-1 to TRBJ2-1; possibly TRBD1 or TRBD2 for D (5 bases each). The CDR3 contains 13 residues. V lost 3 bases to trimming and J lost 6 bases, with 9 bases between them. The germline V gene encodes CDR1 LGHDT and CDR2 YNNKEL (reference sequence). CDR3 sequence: CASSQGTSNEQFF. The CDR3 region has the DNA TGTGCCAGCAGCCAGGGGACCTCCAATGAGCAGTTCTTC.

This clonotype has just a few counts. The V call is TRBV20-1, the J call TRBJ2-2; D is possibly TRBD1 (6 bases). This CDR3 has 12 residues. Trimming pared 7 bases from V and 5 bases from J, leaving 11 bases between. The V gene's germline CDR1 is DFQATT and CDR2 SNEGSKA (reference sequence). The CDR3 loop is CSGQTGTGELFF. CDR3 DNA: TGCAGTGGTCAGACAGGAACCGGGGAGCTGTTTTTT.

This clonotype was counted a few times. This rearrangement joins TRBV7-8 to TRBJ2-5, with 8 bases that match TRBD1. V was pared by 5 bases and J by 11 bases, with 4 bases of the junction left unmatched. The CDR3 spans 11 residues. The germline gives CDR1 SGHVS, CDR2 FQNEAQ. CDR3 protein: CASSLGTGQYF. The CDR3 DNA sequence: TGTGCCAGCAGCCTCGGGACAGGACAGTACTTC. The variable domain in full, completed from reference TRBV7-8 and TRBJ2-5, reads GAGVSQSPRYKVAKRGQDVALRCDPISGHVSLFWYQQALGQGPEFLTYFQNEAQLDKSGLPSDRFFAERPEGSVSTLKIQRTQQEDSAVYLCASSLGTGQYFGPGTRLLVL.